One sample yielded the 4 T cell receptor beta chains listed below, sequenced in a study of cytomegalovirus exposure and HLA in healthy donors. In the PCR, 60 Vbeta and 13 Jbeta primers were used. The assay was immunoSEQ multiplex PCR, and TCRdb's table has in-frame clones only and misses some. The sample has about 140,000 clones; around four fifths are singletons. Sequencing was done on a sample of PBMCs. The receptors were gathered from a female donor in good health and CMV-seronegative.

V and J are TRBV7-8 and TRBJ1-5; no clear D. Per the germline V gene, CDR1 is SGHVS and CDR2 is FQNEAQ. Trimming took off 1 base at V and 0 bases at J, with 7 bases between the two ends. This CDR3 spans 15 amino acids. This chain's CDR3 is CASSLGSGSNQPQHF. CDR3 sequence (DNA): TGTGCCAGCAGCTTAGGGAGCGGTAGCAATCAGCCCCAGCATTTT.

The CDR3 loop is CSVEVIRGPYNEQFF. As DNA, the CDR3 is TGCAGCGTTGAAGTCATCAGGGGCCCGTACAATGAGCAGTTCTTC. V usage is TRBV29-1 and J usage is TRBJ2-1, with a possible D match to TRBD1 (6 bases). V gave up 1 base and J gave up 4 bases, with 14 bases separating them. This CDR3 is built from 15 residues. Germline V gene data show CDR1 as SQVTM and CDR2 as ANQGSEA.

The chain links TRBV15 to TRBJ1-2, with D possibly TRBD1 on 6 matching bases. Trimming shortened V by 3 bases and J by 7 bases, and 15 bases separated the two germline ends. The CDR3 has 14 residues. Germline V gene sequence: CDR1 LNHNV, CDR2 YYDKDF (reference sequence). The CDR3 coding sequence is TGTGCCACCAGCAGGCGGGGGGCGCAGCCTGGCTACACCTTC. The encoded protein is CATSRRGAQPGYTF. The full variable domain, rest sourced from reference TRBV15 and TRBJ1-2, is DAMVIQNPRYQVTQFGKPVTLSCSQTLNHNVMYWYQQKSSQAPKLLFHYYDKDFNNEADTPDNFQSRRPNTSFCFLDIRSPGLGDTAMYLCATSRRGAQPGYTFGSGTRLTVV.

The chain uses TRBV19 and TRBJ2-3; 8 bases align to TRBD1. The CDR3 loop spans 13 amino acids. With 5 bases clipped from V and 6 bases from J, the junction kept 4 bases outside the gene matches. CDR1 is LNHDA, CDR2 SQIVND, per germline (reference sequence). CDR3: CASSPDRADTQYF. Here the CDR3 DNA reads TGTGCCAGTAGTCCGGACAGGGCCGATACGCAGTATTTT.